The 15 T cell receptor beta chains in this list originate from one sample, sequenced in a study of graft-versus-host responses after intestinal transplantation. Some clones are missing from TCRdb's copy, which holds only in-frame ones; the method was immunoSEQ multiplex PCR. Counted here are under 140,000 clones, about 94% occurring once; the ten biggest clones make up roughly 0.5%. No antigens are known for them. The input for sequencing was unstimulated CD8+ T cells sorted from spleen or lymph node cells, taken before intestinal transplant. All receptors come from a human donor who received an intestinal transplant.

In this sample, this clone turned up once. This chain links TRBV29-1 with TRBJ2-7; perhaps TRBD1 as D (6 bases). The CDR3 totals 12 residues. V lost 7 bases to trimming and J lost 7 bases, with 17 bases between them. CDR1 is SQVTM, CDR2 ANQGSEA, per germline. The CDR3 loop is CSALIFDREQYF. CDR3 DNA: TGCAGCGCCTTGATTTTCGACAGGGAGCAGTACTTC.

The genes are TRBV11-2 and TRBJ2-1, with 11 bases matching TRBD2. The CDR3 is 15 amino acids. V lost 3 bases and J lost 7; bases outside the gene matches: 5. The V gene's germline CDR1 is SGHAT and CDR2 FQNNGV. The CDR3 DNA follows: TGTGCCAGCAGCTTTATGACTAGCGGGAAAAATGAGCAGTTCTTC. Its translation is CASSFMTSGKNEQFF.

The chain employs TRBV19 and TRBJ2-2; D is undetermined. The CDR3 runs 15 residues. Trimming removed 0 bases from V and 5 bases from J, with 10 bases in between. Germline CDR1 and CDR2: LNHDA and SQIVND (reference sequence). Written as DNA, the CDR3 is TGTGCCAGTAGTATAGAGTGGGCTGAAACCGGGGAGCTGTTTTTT. Translated, it gives CASSIEWAETGELFF.

The CDR3 sequence: CASSELNEQFF. The CDR3 nucleotides are TGTGCCAGCAGTGAATTGAATGAGCAGTTCTTC. The V call is TRBV6-6, the J call TRBJ2-1; no reliable D call. This CDR3 region has 11 residues. Germline loops: CDR1 MNHNY, CDR2 SVGAGI (reference sequence). V was cut by 5 bases and J by 7 bases, with 6 bases left in between.

This sequence joins TRBV6-5 and TRBJ1-3; TRBD1 matches at 7 bases. Germline assignment: CDR1 MNHEY and CDR2 SVGAGI. This CDR3 spans 15 amino acids. Trimming cost V 5 bases and J 4 bases; bases outside gene matches: 8. CDR3 amino acids: CASSDWTGPGNTIYF. The CDR3 DNA reads as TGTGCCAGCAGTGACTGGACAGGCCCCGGAAACACCATATATTTT.

CDR3: CATSRTKVWDEKLFF. In DNA form, the CDR3 reads TGTGCCACCAGCAGGACAAAGGTCTGGGATGAAAAACTGTTTTTT. This chain connects TRBV15 to TRBJ1-4; D not resolved. This CDR3 has 15 amino acids. The ends were cut back, 3 bases at V and 6 bases at J, with 14 bases in the middle. Germline CDR1 is LNHNV and CDR2 is YYDKDF (reference sequence).

This chain links TRBV29-1 with TRBJ2-7; the D gene is possibly TRBD1 (5 bases). V was cut by 5 bases and J by 2 bases, with 10 bases left in between. In germline, CDR1 is SQVTM, CDR2 ANQGSEA. This CDR3 has 12 amino acids. CDR3 coding DNA: TGCAGCGTTAGGTTCAGGGCCTACGAGCAGTACTTC. This encodes CSVRFRAYEQYF.

This rearrangement joins TRBV5-4 to TRBJ2-7; 10 bases map to TRBD2. CDR3 size: 18 residues. Per germline, CDR1 SGHNT and CDR2 YYREEE (reference sequence). V lost 4 bases and J lost 6; bases outside the gene matches: 19. CDR3 amino acids: CASSLEASGSLARSEQYF. DNA of the CDR3: TGTGCCAGCAGCCTCGAGGCTAGCGGGAGTTTGGCGAGATCCGAGCAGTACTTC.

The chain is built from TRBV6-5 and TRBJ2-7; 9 bases are a match to TRBD1. The CDR3 extends over 15 amino acids. V trimming: 4 bases; J trimming: 5 bases; junction bases outside the gene matches: 9. Germline V gene lookup returns CDR1 MNHEY and CDR2 SVGAGI. The CDR3 spells CASSSWTGATNEQYF. The CDR3 bases are TGTGCCAGCAGTTCCTGGACAGGGGCAACCAACGAGCAGTACTTC.

The chain carries TRBV2 and TRBJ2-1, with D unclear. Trimming pared 3 bases from V and 6 bases from J, leaving 12 bases between. Germline V CDR1 and CDR2: SNHLY, FYNNEI. There are 14 residues in the CDR3. CDR3 region: CASSDSISGNEQFF. DNA for the CDR3: TGTGCCAGCAGTGATTCGATTTCCGGCAATGAGCAGTTCTTC.

This clone was counted a single time. In DNA, the CDR3 is TGTGCCATCAGTGAGGTCGTGCCTGGAAACACCATATATTTT. It specifies CAISEVVPGNTIYF. V usage is TRBV10-3 and J usage is TRBJ1-3; D uncertain. Germline V gene lookup returns CDR1 ENHRY and CDR2 SYGVKD. The germline V and J ends were trimmed by 2 bases and 2 bases, with 7 bases remaining between them. The CDR3 loop spans 14 amino acids.

Comments on this clone: This same CDR3 is encoded by further DNA sequences in the sample. V is TRBV19 and J is TRBJ2-7, with 8 bases matching TRBD1. CDR1 is LNHDA and CDR2 is SQIVND in the germline V gene (reference sequence). V lost 5 bases and J lost 1; bases outside the gene matches: 7. The CDR3 runs 15 residues. The CDR3 sequence is CASSPGTGSSYEQYF. CDR3 nucleotides: TGTGCCAGTAGTCCCGGGACAGGATCTTCCTACGAGCAGTACTTC.

This chain connects TRBV27 to TRBJ2-3, with 12 bases matching TRBD2. CDR3 length equals 15 residues. Germline V gene lookup returns CDR1 MNHEY and CDR2 SMNVEV (reference sequence). V shed 5 bases and J 6 bases; nucleotides not matched to a gene: 6. CDR3 sequence reads: CASSPGLAGYDTQYF. CDR3 sequence (DNA): TGTGCCAGCAGTCCCGGACTAGCGGGATACGATACGCAGTATTTT.

The chain couples TRBV25-1 to TRBJ2-1, with 12 bases aligning to TRBD2. This CDR3 has 17 residues. The germline gives CDR1 MGHDK, CDR2 SYGVNS. V trimming: 3 bases; J trimming: 0 bases; junction bases outside the gene matches: 3. The CDR3 region has the DNA TGTGCCAGCAGTGATCTAGCGGGAGGGAGCTCCTACAATGAGCAGTTCTTC. It specifies CASSDLAGGSSYNEQFF.

This clone was detected only once. The V gene is TRBV4-2, the J gene TRBJ2-1; no definite D call. Germline V gene lookup returns CDR1 LGHNA and CDR2 YNFKEQ. This CDR3 comprises 15 residues. V gave up 1 base and J gave up 0 bases, with 7 bases separating them. CDR3 region: CASSQAQSSYNEQFF. As DNA, the CDR3 is TGTGCCAGCAGCCAAGCCCAAAGCTCCTACAATGAGCAGTTCTTC.